Below, 10 T cell receptor beta chains from the same sample are listed, as sequenced in a study of T cells expressing NK-cell markers. TCRdb re-called the 5' RACE reads; one entry per CDR3 protein, DNA not given. This sample's table reports some 150,000 distinct CDR3 sequences. The source material was blood T cells: a sorted CD56 or NKG2C T cell subset, CD4+ or CD8+ T cells, or bulk PBMC T cells (not recorded which). The source of these receptors is a man aged 18 to 29 in good health.

The chain recombines TRBV11-2 with TRBJ2-5; the TRBD2 assignment by TCRdb is unverifiable without DNA. The CDR3 spans 18 residues. The germline V gene has CDR1 SGHAT and CDR2 FQNNGV. This chain's CDR3 is CASSLVPFRGRGEETQYF.

This rearrangement joins TRBV29-1 to TRBJ2-7; TCRdb outputs TRBD2, but without DNA this stays unchecked. This CDR3 spans 13 amino acids. Germline-derived CDR1 and CDR2 are SQVTM and ANQGSEA. CDR3 in amino acids: CSVLGSGIYEQYF.

The chain employs TRBV7-6 and TRBJ2-3; the D gene TCRdb calls, TRBD1, cannot be checked with no DNA. CDR3 length equals 17 residues. CDR1 is SGHVS and CDR2 is FNYEAQ in the germline V gene. The CDR3 sequence: CASSPFLGGARTDTQYF.

This chain uses TRBV14 with TRBJ2-1. Germline CDR1 and CDR2: SGHDN and FVKESK. This CDR3 has 15 residues. The CDR3 spells CASSQDWMNYNEQFF.

This chain joins TRBV7-9 and TRBJ2-5; TCRdb calls TRBD1, which cannot be checked without DNA. CDR3 length: 13 amino acids. Germline V gene lookup returns CDR1 SEHNR and CDR2 FQNEAQ (reference sequence). CDR3 region: CASQTGGEETQYF.

The chain uses TRBV5-4 and TRBJ2-1; lacking DNA, the TRBD2 call made by TCRdb goes unchecked. CDR1 is SGHNT and CDR2 is YYREEE in the germline V gene (reference sequence). CDR3 size: 16 residues. Here the CDR3 reads CASSLGLQSSYNEQFF.

This chain links TRBV7-6 with TRBJ2-7; no DNA is available, so the TRBD1 call from TCRdb remains unchecked. The CDR3 has 15 residues. Germline CDR1 SGHVS, CDR2 FNYEAQ. The CDR3 reads CASSLGGTGIHEQYF.

This chain uses TRBV14 with TRBJ2-7; TCRdb returns TRBD2, unconfirmable since there is no DNA. Per germline, CDR1 SGHDN and CDR2 FVKESK. The CDR3 loop spans 16 amino acids. The CDR3 protein is CASSQGVGEMIYEQYF. Variable domain in full (rest from reference TRBV14 and TRBJ2-7): EAGVTQFPSHSVIEKGQTVTLRCDPISGHDNLYWYRRVMGKEIKFLLHFVKESKQDESGMPNNRFLAERTGGTYSTLKVQPAELEDSGVYFCASSQGVGEMIYEQYFGPGTRLTVT.

The CDR3 sequence: CASSQGLAVDEQYF. The chain combines TRBV4-2 with TRBJ2-7; TCRdb's D call of TRBD2 is untestable without DNA. The germline V gene encodes CDR1 LGHNA and CDR2 YNFKEQ. This CDR3 has 14 residues.

This CDR3 reads CSVPWAHNEQFF. The chain couples TRBV29-1 to TRBJ2-1. Germline values: CDR1 SQVTM, CDR2 ANQGSEA. The CDR3 contains 12 residues.